One and the same sample provided the 2 T cell receptor beta chains below, sequenced in a study of neurological immune-mediated disorders. TCRdb re-derived calls from the 5' RACE reads in MiXCR, one entry per CDR3 protein. The sample records 55,000 or so distinct CDR3 sequences, approximately 4% being singletons. The sequenced sample was PBMCs. Receptors were obtained from a man in his forties or fifties with multiple sclerosis.

This clonotype was seen repeatedly, ten times or more. V and J are TRBV7-8 and TRBJ2-3; D not certain. Germline CDR1 reads SGHVS; CDR2 reads FQNEAQ. CDR3 length: 15 residues. Trimming took off 5 bases at V and 1 base at J, with 13 bases between the two ends. CDR3 loop: CASSPQLVGTDTQYF. The CDR3 coding sequence is TGTGCCAGCAGCCCTCAGCTAGTTGGCACAGATACGCAGTATTTT. The variable domain in full, completed from reference TRBV7-8 and TRBJ2-3, reads GAGVSQSPRYKVAKRGQDVALRCDPISGHVSLFWYQQALGQGPEFLTYFQNEAQLDKSGLPSDRFFAERPEGSVSTLKIQRTQQEDSAVYLCASSPQLVGTDTQYFGPGTRLTVL.

This clonotype was seen ten or more times. The V call is TRBV5-5, the J call TRBJ2-3; TRBD1 might be the D (6 bases). Germline assignment: CDR1 SGHKS and CDR2 YYEKEE (reference sequence). V lost 2 bases and J 7 bases, leaving 11 bases between the germline ends. The length of the CDR3 is 13 residues. The CDR3 DNA is TGTGCCAGCAGCTTACCCGGACAGAATACGCAGTATTTT. It translates to CASSLPGQNTQYF. The full variable domain, with the rest looked up from reference TRBV5-5 and TRBJ2-3, is DAGVTQSPTHLIKTRGQQVTLRCSPISGHKSVSWYQQVLGQGPQFIFQYYEKEERGRGNFPDRFSARQFPNYSSELNVNALLLGDSALYLCASSLPGQNTQYFGPGTRLTVL.